Listed here is a single T cell receptor (beta chain). This CDR3 contains 19 residues. The germline CDR1 and CDR2 sequences are LNHDA and SQIVND (reference sequence). J lost 4 bases, V lost 3 bases, and 20 bases had no gene match. This specimen comes from a study of OX40 agonist ivuxolimab in advanced cancers. This table comes from immunoSEQ multiplex PCR, and its TCRdb copy is limited to in-frame clones, with some not included. The data contain about 150,000 clones, roughly 92% of them singletons. The specimen was CD4+ or CD8+ T cells sorted from blood, collected in a trial of the OX40 agonist ivuxolimab. The rearrangement uses TRBV19 and TRBJ1-2, with 7 bases fitting TRBD1. The clonotype comes from an adult with an advanced solid tumor such as melanoma, head and neck, liver or kidney cancer. CDR3 residues: CASSIIRTGATGLSYGYTF. The CDR3 coding sequence is TGTGCCAGTAGTATTATACGCACAGGGGCGACAGGCCTATCCTATGGCTACACCTTC. Full variable domain (outside the CDR3, taken from reference TRBV19 and TRBJ1-2): DGGITQSPKYLFRKEGQNVTLSCEQNLNHDAMYWYRQDPGQGLRLIYYSQIVNDFQKGDIAEGYSVSREKKESFPLTVTSAQKNPTAFYLCASSIIRTGATGLSYGYTFGSGTRLTVV.